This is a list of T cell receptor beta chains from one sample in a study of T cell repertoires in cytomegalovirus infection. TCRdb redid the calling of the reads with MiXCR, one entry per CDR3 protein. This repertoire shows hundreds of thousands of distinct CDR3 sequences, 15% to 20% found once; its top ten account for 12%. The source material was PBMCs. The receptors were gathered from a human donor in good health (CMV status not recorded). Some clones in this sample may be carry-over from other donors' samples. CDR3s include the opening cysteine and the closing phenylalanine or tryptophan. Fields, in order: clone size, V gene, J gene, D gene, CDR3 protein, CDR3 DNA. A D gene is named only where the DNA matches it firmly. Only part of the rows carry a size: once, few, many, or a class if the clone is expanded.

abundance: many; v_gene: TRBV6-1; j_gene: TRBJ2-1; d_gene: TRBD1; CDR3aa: CASRKDRGSYNEQFF; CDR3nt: TGTGCCAGCAGAAAAGACAGGGGGTCCTACAATGAGCAGTTCTTC
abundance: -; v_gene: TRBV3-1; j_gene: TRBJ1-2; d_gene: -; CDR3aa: CASSRWTDYGYTF; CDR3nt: TGTGCCAGCAGCCGATGGACAGACTATGGCTACACCTTC
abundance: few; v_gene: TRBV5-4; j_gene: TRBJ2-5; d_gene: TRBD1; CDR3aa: CASSFGDRAAVETQYF; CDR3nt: TGTGCCAGCAGCTTCGGGGACAGGGCAGCGGTAGAGACCCAGTACTTC
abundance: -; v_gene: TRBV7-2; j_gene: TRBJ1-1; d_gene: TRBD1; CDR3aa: CASTKGQANTEAFF; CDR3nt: TGTGCCAGCACCAAGGGACAGGCAAACACTGAAGCTTTCTTT
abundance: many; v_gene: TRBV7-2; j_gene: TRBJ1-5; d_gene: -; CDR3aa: CASSSDDIYFAYQPQHF; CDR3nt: TGTGCCAGCAGCTCCGATGACATCTATTTCGCCTATCAGCCCCAGCATTTT
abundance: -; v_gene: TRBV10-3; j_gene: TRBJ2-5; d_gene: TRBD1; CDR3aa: CAISDMGQGKGETQYF; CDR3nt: TGTGCCATCAGTGACATGGGACAGGGTAAAGGAGAGACCCAGTACTTC
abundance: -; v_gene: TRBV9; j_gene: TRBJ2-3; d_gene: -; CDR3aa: CASSVGSGQSRDTQYF; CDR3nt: TGTGCCAGCAGCGTAGGATCTGGACAGTCCCGAGATACGCAGTATTTT
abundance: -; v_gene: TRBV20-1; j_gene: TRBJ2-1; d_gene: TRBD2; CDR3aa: CSAQSSGGAFEQFF; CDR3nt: TGCAGTGCTCAGTCTAGCGGGGGGGCCTTTGAGCAGTTCTTC
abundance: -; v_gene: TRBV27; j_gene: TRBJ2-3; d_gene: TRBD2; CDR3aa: CASRAGGGDTQYF; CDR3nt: TGTGCCAGCAGGGCGGGGGGCGGGGATACGCAGTATTTT
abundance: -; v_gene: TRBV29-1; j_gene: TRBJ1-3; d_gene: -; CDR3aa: CSVSEGAGNTIYF; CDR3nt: TGCAGCGTTAGCGAGGGGGCTGGAAACACCATATATTTT
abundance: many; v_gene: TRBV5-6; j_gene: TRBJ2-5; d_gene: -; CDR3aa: CASSYLQGTETQYF; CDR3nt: TGTGCCAGCAGCTACTTACAGGGAACAGAGACCCAGTACTTC
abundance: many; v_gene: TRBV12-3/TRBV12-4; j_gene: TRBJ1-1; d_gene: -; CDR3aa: CASSPVGGANTEAFF; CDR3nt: TGTGCCAGCAGCCCTGTTGGGGGGGCGAACACTGAAGCTTTCTTT
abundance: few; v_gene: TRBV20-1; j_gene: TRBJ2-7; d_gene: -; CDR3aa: CSAKRTDNDEQYF; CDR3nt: TGCAGTGCTAAAAGGACGGACAACGACGAGCAGTACTTC
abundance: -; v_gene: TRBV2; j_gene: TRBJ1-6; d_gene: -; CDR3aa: CASRGSRQGNSPLHF; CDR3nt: TGTGCCAGCAGGGGGTCTCGCCAGGGTAATTCACCCCTCCACTTT
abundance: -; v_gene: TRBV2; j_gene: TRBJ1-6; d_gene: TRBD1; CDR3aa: CASSDQDRTYNSPLHF; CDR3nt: TGTGCCAGCAGTGACCAGGACAGGACCTATAATTCACCCCTCCACTTT
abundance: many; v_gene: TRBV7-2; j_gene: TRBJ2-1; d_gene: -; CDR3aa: CASSLAGGLWEQFF; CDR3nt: TGTGCCAGCAGCTTAGCCGGAGGGCTATGGGAGCAGTTCTTC
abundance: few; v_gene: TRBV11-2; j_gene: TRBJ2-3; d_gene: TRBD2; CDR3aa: CASSRRTSLGPISGDTQYF; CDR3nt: TGTGCCAGCAGCCGGCGGACTAGTTTGGGCCCAATCTCTGGGGATACGCAGTATTTT
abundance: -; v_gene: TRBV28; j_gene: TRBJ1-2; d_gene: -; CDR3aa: CASSSYGTYYTF; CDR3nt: TGTGCCAGCAGTTCTTACGGGACCTACTACACCTTC
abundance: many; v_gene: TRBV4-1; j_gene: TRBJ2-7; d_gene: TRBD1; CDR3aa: CASSSRTGGNYEQYF; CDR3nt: TGCGCCAGCAGCTCCCGGACAGGGGGGAACTACGAGCAGTACTTC
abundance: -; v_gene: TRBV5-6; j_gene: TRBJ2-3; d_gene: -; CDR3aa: CAVSARAGTQITQYF; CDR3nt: TGTGCCGTCTCCGCCCGGGCGGGGACACAGATAACGCAGTATTTT
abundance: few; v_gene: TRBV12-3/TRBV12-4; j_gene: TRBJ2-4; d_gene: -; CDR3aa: CASSWVWGAKNIQYF; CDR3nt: TGTGCCAGCAGTTGGGTCTGGGGGGCCAAAAACATTCAGTACTTC
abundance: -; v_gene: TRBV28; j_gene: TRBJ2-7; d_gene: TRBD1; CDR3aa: CASSPGGGQGIYEQYF; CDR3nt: TGTGCCAGCAGCCCGGGTGGGGGACAGGGCATATACGAGCAGTACTTC
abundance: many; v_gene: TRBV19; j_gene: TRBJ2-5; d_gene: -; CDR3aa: CASSIRGAGETQYF; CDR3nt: TGTGCCAGTAGTATAAGGGGGGCCGGCGAGACCCAGTACTTC
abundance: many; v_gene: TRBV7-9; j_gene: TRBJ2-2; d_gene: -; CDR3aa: CASRPRNTGELFF; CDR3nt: TGTGCCAGCAGGCCAAGGAACACCGGGGAGCTGTTTTTT
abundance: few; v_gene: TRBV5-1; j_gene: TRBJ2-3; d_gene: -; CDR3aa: CASSLNAGTDTQYF; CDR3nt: TGCGCCAGCAGCTTGAACGCGGGCACAGATACGCAGTATTTT
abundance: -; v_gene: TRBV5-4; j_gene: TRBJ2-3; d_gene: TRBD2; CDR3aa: CASSHPRWRGGSTDTQYF; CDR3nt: TGTGCCAGCAGCCACCCTCGCTGGCGGGGGGGTAGCACAGATACGCAGTATTTT
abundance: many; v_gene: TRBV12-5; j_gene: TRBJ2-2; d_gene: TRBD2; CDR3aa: CASGGGANTGELFF; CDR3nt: TGTGCTAGTGGCGGGGGGGCCAACACCGGGGAGCTGTTTTTT
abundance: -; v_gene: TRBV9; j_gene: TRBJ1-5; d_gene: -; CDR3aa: CASSVGEVSSSNQPQHF; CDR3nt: TGTGCCAGCAGCGTAGGGGAGGTTTCTAGTAGCAATCAGCCCCAGCATTTT
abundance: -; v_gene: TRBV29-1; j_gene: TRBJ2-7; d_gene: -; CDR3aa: CSVRDRTEQYF; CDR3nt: TGCAGCGTTCGTGACAGGACCGAGCAGTACTTC
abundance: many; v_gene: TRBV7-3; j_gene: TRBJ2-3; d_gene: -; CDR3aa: CASSLEALTDTQYF; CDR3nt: TGTGCCAGCAGCTTAGAAGCACTCACAGATACGCAGTATTTT
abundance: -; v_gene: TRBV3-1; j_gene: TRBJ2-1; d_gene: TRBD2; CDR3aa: CASSQEYGPRLAVQFF; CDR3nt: TGTGCCAGCAGCCAAGAATACGGGCCCCGACTAGCAGTGCAGTTCTTC
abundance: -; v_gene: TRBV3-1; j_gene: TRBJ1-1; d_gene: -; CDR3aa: CDSSQRGVAFF; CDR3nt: TGTGACAGCAGCCAACGGGGGGTGGCTTTCTTT
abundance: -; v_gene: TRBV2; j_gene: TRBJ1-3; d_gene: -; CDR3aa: CASSEQQYWSSGNTIYF; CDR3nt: TGTGCCAGCAGTGAACAACAGTATTGGAGCTCTGGAAACACCATATATTTT
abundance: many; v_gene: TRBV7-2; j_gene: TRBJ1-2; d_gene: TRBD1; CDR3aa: CASSFGQAYPILF; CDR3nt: TGTGCCAGCAGCTTCGGACAGGCCTACCCCATCCTCTTC
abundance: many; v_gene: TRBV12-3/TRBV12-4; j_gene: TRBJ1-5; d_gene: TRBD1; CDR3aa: CASSTGTGDRPQHF; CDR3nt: TGTGCCAGTTCGACCGGGACAGGGGATCGGCCCCAGCATTTT
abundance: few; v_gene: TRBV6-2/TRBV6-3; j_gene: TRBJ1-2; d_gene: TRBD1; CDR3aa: CASTPGQSYGYTF; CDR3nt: TGTGCCAGCACTCCGGGACAGAGTTATGGCTACACCTTC
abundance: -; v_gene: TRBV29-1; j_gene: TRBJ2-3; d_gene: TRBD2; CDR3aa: CSAGTSGYQDTQYF; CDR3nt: TGCAGCGCCGGGACTAGCGGTTATCAGGATACGCAGTATTTT
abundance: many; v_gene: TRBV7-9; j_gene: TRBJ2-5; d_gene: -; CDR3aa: CASSLAAGQQETQYF; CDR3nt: TGTGCCAGCAGCTTAGCTGCCGGACAACAAGAGACCCAGTACTTC
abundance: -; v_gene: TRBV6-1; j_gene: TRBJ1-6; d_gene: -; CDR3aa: CAAGAEEVGNSPLHF; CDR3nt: TGTGCAGCGGGGGCTGAAGAGGTGGGCAATTCACCCCTCCACTTT
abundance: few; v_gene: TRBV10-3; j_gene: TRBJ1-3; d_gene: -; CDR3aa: CAISESGPSSGNTIYF; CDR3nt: TGTGCCATCAGTGAGTCTGGCCCGAGCTCTGGAAACACCATATATTTT
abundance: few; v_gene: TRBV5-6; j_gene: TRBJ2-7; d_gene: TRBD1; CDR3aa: CASSYGTGVSNEQYF; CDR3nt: TGTGCCAGCAGCTATGGGACAGGGGTTTCTAACGAGCAGTACTTC
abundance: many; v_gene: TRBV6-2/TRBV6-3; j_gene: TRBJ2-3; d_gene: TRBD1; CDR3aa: CATRDRGHADTQYF; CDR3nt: TGTGCCACCAGGGACAGGGGGCACGCAGATACGCAGTATTTT
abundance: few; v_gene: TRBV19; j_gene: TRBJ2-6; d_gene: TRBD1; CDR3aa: CASSMSGTGSVLTF; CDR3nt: TGTGCCAGTAGTATGTCTGGGACAGGGAGCGTCCTGACTTTC
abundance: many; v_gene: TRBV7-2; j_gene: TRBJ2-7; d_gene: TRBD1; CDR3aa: CASSLETGGYEQYF; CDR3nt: TGTGCCAGCAGCTTAGAGACAGGGGGCTACGAGCAGTACTTC
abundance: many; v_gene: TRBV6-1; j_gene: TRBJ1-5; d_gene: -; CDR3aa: CASSERTVNAPQYQPQHF; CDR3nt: TGTGCCAGCAGTGAAAGGACTGTGAACGCTCCGCAGTATCAGCCCCAGCATTTT
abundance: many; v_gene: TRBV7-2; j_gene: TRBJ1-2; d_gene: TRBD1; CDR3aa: CASSPLGTGVGYTF; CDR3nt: TGTGCCAGCAGCCCACTTGGGACAGGGGTCGGCTACACCTTC
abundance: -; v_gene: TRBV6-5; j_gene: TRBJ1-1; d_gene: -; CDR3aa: CASSYSMSGSAFF; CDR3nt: TGTGCCAGCAGTTACTCGATGTCGGGGTCGGCTTTCTTT
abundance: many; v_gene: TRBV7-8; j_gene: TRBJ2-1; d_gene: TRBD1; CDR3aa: CASSTQWTGANEQFF; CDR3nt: TGTGCCAGCAGCACGCAATGGACAGGGGCCAATGAGCAGTTCTTC
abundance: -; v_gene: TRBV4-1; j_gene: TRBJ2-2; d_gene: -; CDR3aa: CASSQDEGNTGELFF; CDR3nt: TGCGCCAGCAGCCAAGATGAGGGGAACACCGGGGAGCTGTTTTTT
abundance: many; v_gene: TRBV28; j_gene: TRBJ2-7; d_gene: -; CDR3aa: CASSFHEASEQYF; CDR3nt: TGTGCCAGCAGTTTTCATGAGGCTTCCGAGCAGTACTTC
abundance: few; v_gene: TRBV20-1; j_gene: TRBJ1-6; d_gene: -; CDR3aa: CSAPSPGSSSYNSPLHF; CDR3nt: TGCAGTGCTCCAAGCCCGGGGTCAAGCTCCTATAATTCACCCCTCCACTTT
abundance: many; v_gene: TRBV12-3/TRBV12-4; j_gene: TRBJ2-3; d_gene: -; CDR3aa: CASSAEGTGTDTQYF; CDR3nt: TGTGCCAGCAGTGCTGAGGGAACCGGCACAGATACGCAGTATTTT
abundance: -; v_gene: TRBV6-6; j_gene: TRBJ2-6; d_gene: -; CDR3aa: CASSYVQGTSGANVLTF; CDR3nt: TGTGCCAGCAGTTACGTACAGGGAACCTCTGGGGCCAACGTCCTGACTTTC
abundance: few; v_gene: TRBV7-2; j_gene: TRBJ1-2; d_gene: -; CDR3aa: CASSLASGGIYGYTF; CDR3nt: TGTGCCAGCAGCTTAGCGAGTGGTGGGATCTATGGCTACACCTTC
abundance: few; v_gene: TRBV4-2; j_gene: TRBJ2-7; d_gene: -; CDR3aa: CASSQTGPQGLSTAEQYF; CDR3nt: TGTGCCAGCAGCCAAACCGGGCCACAGGGTTTAAGTACCGCCGAGCAGTACTTC
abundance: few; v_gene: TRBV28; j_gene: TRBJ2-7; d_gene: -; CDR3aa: CASSFGAPSYEQYF; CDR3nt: TGTGCCAGCAGTTTTGGGGCCCCATCCTACGAGCAGTACTTC
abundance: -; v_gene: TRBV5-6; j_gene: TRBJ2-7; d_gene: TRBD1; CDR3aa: CASSSSLQGDEQYF; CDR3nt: TGTGCCAGCAGCTCCAGCTTACAGGGGGACGAGCAGTACTTC